Presented here are 11 T cell receptor beta chains from one specimen sequenced in a study of shared clonotypes between healthy human individuals (dated by TCRdb to about 2020). The library was generated by the immunoSEQ multiplex PCR assay. TCRdb limited this immuneACCESS table to in-frame rearrangements with V and J called. A share of clones is missing; checked studies link under half to unresolved V genes, and the rest is unexplained. The sample yields 450,000 to 500,000 clones; about 80% were counted once. The ten largest account for roughly 12% of the sample. The source material was PBMCs. The receptor source for this set is a woman between 40 and 55 years old in good health. Some clones in this sample may be carry-over from other donors' samples.

This clone came up a few times. The V call is TRBV5-4, the J call TRBJ1-1; possible D gene TRBD1, 6 bases. This CDR3 has 17 residues. The germline V and J ends were trimmed by 3 bases and 5 bases, with 23 bases remaining between them. Germline loops: CDR1 SGHNT, CDR2 YYREEE (reference sequence). The CDR3 DNA sequence: TGTGCCAGCAGCTCCCCCTGGGCAGGGGAGGAAGGAACTGAAGCTTTCTTT. Protein: CASSSPWAGEEGTEAFF.

The chain has TRBV19 and TRBJ1-5, with a possible D match to TRBD1 (6 bases). Trimming left V 6 bases short and J 3 bases short, with 12 bases between. CDR1 LNHDA and CDR2 SQIVND come from the germline V gene (reference sequence). The CDR3 sequence is 14 residues long. This CDR3 reads CASRWQGFNQPQHF. CDR3 coding DNA: TGTGCCAGTAGGTGGCAGGGGTTCAATCAGCCCCAGCATTTT.

The chain joins TRBV7-8 to TRBJ2-3, with D perhaps matching TRBD1 (6 bases). The CDR3 has 14 amino acids. With 5 bases removed from V and 0 bases from J, the gap between germline ends came to 9 bases. CDR1 is SGHVS, CDR2 FQNEAQ, per germline. The CDR3 reads CASSVDRSTDTQYF. CDR3 bases: TGTGCCAGCAGCGTGGACAGAAGCACAGATACGCAGTATTTT.

V usage is TRBV5-1 and J usage is TRBJ2-5; TRBD2 agrees at 7 bases. In germline, CDR1 is SGHRS, CDR2 YFSETQ. With 1 base clipped from V and 1 base from J, the junction kept 4 bases outside the gene matches. The CDR3 totals 15 residues. The CDR3 spells CASSLLGGSQETQYF. As DNA, the CDR3 is TGCGCCAGCAGCTTGTTGGGCGGGAGCCAAGAGACCCAGTACTTC. Together with reference TRBV5-1 and TRBJ2-5, the CDR3 gives the full variable domain: KAGVTQTPRYLIKTRGQQVTLSCSPISGHRSVSWYQQTPGQGLQFLFEYFSETQRNKGNFPGRFSGRQFSNSRSEMNVSTLELGDSALYLCASSLLGGSQETQYFGPGTRLLVL.

This chain uses TRBV28 with TRBJ1-4, with no clear D. CDR1 and CDR2 (germline): MDHEN, SYDVKM. The V end lost 6 bases, the J end lost 8 bases, and 7 bases lay between the germline ends. This CDR3 spans 11 amino acids. CDR3 loop: CASRVREKLFF. As DNA, the CDR3 is TGTGCCAGCAGGGTACGAGAAAAACTGTTTTTT.

The gene calls are TRBV2 and TRBJ2-5; TRBD1 matches at 8 bases. The germline V gene encodes CDR1 SNHLY and CDR2 FYNNEI. This CDR3 is built from 14 residues. V shed 7 bases, J shed 0 bases, and the junction held 4 bases outside the gene matches. In DNA, the CDR3 is TGTGCCAGCAACTTGGACAGGGACCAAGAGACCCAGTACTTC. Protein product: CASNLDRDQETQYF.

The rearrangement uses TRBV29-1 and TRBJ1-1, with TRBD1 identical over 9 bases. The length of the CDR3 is 13 residues. V lost 4 bases and J lost 4; bases outside the gene matches: 4. CDR1 and CDR2 (germline): SQVTM, ANQGSEA. The chain's CDR3 is CSVVVTGGTEAFF. CDR3 bases: TGCAGCGTTGTTGTGACAGGGGGCACTGAAGCTTTCTTT.

V usage is TRBV28 and J usage is TRBJ1-2; the D gene is possibly TRBD1 (5 bases). The germline V and J ends were trimmed by 4 bases and 0 bases, with 18 bases remaining between them. The germline gives CDR1 MDHEN, CDR2 SYDVKM. The CDR3 length is 17 residues. The CDR3 bases are TGTGCCAGCAGTTGGTCCACCGGGACGGGCGCTAACTATGGCTACACCTTC. Translated: CASSWSTGTGANYGYTF.

V and J are TRBV30 and TRBJ2-7; D is undetermined. The V gene lost 2 bases and the J gene lost 2 bases, with 10 bases spanning the gap. The CDR3 is made up of 13 amino acids. The germline gives CDR1 GTSNPN, CDR2 SVGIG (reference sequence). The CDR3 DNA reads TGTGCCTGGAGTACACTATACCCCTACGAGCAGTACTTC. Translation gives CAWSTLYPYEQYF.

A word on this clone: One end of the junction fails to match germline, which may point to a read error. V and J are TRBV7-3 and TRBJ2-3, with TRBD2 matching 9 bases. Germline CDR1 reads SGHTA; CDR2 reads FQGTGA. This CDR3 comprises 13 residues. The CDR3 DNA sequence: TGTGCCAGCAGCTTAAACTCCGGGACTAGCACCAGTTTT. Translating it yields CASSLNSGTSTSF. The full variable domain, with the rest looked up from reference TRBV7-3 and TRBJ2-3, is GAGVSQTPSNKVTEKGKYVELRCDPISGHTALYWYRQSLGQGPEFLIYFQGTGAADDSGLPNDRFFAVRPEGSVSTLKIQRTERGDSAVYLCASSLNSGTSTSFGPGTRLTVL.

A note on this clone: Within the sample, other DNA sequences also encode this same CDR3. The V call is TRBV7-9, the J call TRBJ2-2, with a tentative D call TRBD1 (5 bases). V gave up 5 bases and J gave up 1 base, with 8 bases separating them. In germline, CDR1 is SEHNR, CDR2 FQNEAQ (reference sequence). The length of the CDR3 is 14 residues. CDR3 coding DNA: TGTGCCAGCAGCCTCACAGGGAACACCGGGGAGCTGTTTTTT. Amino acids: CASSLTGNTGELFF.